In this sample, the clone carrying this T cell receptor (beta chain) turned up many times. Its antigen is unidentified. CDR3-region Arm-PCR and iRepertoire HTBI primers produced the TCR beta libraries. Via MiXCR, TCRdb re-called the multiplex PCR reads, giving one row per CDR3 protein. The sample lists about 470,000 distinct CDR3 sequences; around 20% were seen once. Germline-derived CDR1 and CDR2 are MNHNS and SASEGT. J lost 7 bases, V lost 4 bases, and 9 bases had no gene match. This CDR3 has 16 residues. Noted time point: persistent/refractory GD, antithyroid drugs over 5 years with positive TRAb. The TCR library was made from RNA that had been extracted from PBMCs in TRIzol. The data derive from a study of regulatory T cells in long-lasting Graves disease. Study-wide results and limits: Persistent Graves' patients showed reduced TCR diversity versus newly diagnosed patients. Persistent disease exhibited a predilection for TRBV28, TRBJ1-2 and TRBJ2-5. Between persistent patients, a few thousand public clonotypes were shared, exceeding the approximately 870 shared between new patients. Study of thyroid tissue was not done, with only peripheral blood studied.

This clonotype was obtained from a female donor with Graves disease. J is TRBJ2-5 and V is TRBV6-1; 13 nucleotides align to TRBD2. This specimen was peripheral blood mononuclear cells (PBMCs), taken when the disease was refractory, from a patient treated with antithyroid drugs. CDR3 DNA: TGTGCCAGCAGTGTTGGACTAGCGGGAGAGGAGGCGACCCAGTACTTC. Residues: CASSVGLAGEEATQYF.